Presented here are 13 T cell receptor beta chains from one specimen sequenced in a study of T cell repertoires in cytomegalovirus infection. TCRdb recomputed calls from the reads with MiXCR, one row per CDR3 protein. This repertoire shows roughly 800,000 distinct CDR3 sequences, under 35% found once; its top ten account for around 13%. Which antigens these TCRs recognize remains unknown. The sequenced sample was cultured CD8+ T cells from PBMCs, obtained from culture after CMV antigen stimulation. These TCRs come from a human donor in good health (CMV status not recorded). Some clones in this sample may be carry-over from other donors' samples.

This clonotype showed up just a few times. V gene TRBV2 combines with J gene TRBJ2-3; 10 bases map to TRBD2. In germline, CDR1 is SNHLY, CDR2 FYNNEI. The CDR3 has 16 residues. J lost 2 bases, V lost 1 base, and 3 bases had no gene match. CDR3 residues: CASSEGTSGHTDTQYF. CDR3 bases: TGTGCCAGCAGTGAAGGGACTAGCGGCCACACAGATACGCAGTATTTT. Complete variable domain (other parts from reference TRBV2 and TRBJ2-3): EPEVTQTPSHQVTQMGQEVILRCVPISNHLYFYWYRQILGQKVEFLVSFYNNEISEKSEIFDDQFSVERPDGSNFTLKIRSTKLEDSAMYFCASSEGTSGHTDTQYFGPGTRLTVL.

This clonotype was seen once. The CDR3 nucleotides read TGCAGTGCCCACTCCTCGGGGGAGACCTACAATGAGCAGTTCTTC. This translates into CSAHSSGETYNEQFF. The V call is TRBV20-1, the J call TRBJ2-1; D possibly corresponds to TRBD2 (6 bases). V lost 6 bases to trimming and J lost 2 bases, with 17 bases between them. Germline-derived CDR1 and CDR2 are DFQATT and SNEGSKA (reference sequence). The length of the CDR3 is 15 residues.

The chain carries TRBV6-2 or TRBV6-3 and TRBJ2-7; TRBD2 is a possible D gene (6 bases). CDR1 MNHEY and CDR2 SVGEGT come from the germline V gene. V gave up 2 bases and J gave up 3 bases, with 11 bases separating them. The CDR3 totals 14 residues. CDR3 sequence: CASSYAGRNYEQYV. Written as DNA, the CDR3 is TGTGCCAGCAGTTACGCAGGGAGGAACTACGAGCAGTACGTC.

CDR3 in DNA: TGTGCCAGCAGTTACTCCCAGACTAGCGGGGGGGCCTGGGATACGCAGTATTTT. This encodes CASSYSQTSGGAWDTQYF. The genes are TRBV6-5 and TRBJ2-3; 14 nucleotides align to TRBD2. CDR3 length: 18 amino acids. Germline CDR1 reads MNHEY; CDR2 reads SVGAGI. V shed 0 bases, J shed 6 bases, and the junction held 8 bases outside the gene matches.

In DNA form, the CDR3 reads TGTGCTAGTGGTTCCATTTTCGGACAGGGAGGAACTGAAGCTTTCTTT. Residues: CASGSIFGQGGTEAFF. V is TRBV12-5 and J is TRBJ1-1, with 8 nucleotides matching TRBD1. This CDR3 has 16 amino acids. V was pared by 4 bases and J by 5 bases, with 12 bases of the junction left unmatched. Germline CDR1 reads LGHNT; CDR2 reads FRNRAP.

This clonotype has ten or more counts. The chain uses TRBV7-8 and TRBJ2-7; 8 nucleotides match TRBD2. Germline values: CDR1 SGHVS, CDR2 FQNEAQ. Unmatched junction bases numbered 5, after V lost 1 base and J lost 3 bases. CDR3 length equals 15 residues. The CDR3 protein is CASSLDDAGGYEQYV. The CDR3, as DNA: TGTGCCAGCAGCTTAGACGATGCGGGGGGCTACGAGCAGTACGTC.

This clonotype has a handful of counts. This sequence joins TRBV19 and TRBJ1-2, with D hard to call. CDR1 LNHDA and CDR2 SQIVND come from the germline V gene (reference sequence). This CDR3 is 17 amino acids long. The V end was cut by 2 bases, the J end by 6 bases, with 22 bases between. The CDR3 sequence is CASSISLSSRVGDGYTF. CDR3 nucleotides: TGTGCCAGTAGTATAAGTCTCAGCTCGAGGGTTGGAGATGGCTACACCTTC.

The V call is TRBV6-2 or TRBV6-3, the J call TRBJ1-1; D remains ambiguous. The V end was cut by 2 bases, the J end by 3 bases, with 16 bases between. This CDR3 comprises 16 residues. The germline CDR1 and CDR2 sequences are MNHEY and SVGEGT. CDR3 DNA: TGTGCCAGCAGTTACACCCCCAAGGACGGGTACACTGAAGCTTTCTTT. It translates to CASSYTPKDGYTEAFF.

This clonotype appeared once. CDR3 sequence: CASRRRGNEQFF. In DNA form, the CDR3 reads TGTGCCAGCAGAAGGAGGGGGAATGAGCAGTTCTTC. The chain uses TRBV6-1 and TRBJ2-1; D is tentatively TRBD1 or TRBD2 (6 bases each). The germline V gene encodes CDR1 MNHNS and CDR2 SASEGT. Deletions cut 6 bases from V and 7 bases from J, with 10 bases between. This CDR3 contains 12 residues.

CDR3 loop: CSARTGWEQYV. CDR3 sequence (DNA): TGCAGTGCTAGAACAGGGTGGGAGCAGTACGTC. This chain connects TRBV20-1 to TRBJ2-7, with D perhaps matching TRBD1 (6 bases). V was pared by 2 bases and J by 7 bases, with 9 bases between. Germline V CDR1 and CDR2: DFQATT, SNEGSKA (reference sequence). This CDR3 is 11 amino acids long.

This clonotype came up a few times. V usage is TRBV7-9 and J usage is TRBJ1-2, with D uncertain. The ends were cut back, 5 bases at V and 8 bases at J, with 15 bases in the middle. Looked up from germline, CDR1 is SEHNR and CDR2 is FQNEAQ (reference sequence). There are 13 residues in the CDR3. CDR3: CASSLSNSLGYTF. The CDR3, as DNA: TGTGCCAGCAGCCTTAGCAATTCGCTCGGCTACACCTTC.

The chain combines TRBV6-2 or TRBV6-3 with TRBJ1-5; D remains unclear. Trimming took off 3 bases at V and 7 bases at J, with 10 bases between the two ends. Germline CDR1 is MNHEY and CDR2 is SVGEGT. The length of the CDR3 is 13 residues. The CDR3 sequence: CASSYISGQPQHF. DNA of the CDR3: TGTGCCAGCAGTTATATATCTGGGCAGCCCCAGCATTTT.

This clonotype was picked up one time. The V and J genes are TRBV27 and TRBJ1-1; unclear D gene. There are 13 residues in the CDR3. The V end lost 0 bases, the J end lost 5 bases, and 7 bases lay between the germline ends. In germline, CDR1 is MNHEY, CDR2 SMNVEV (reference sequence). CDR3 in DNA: TGTGCCAGCAGTTTATCGATGGTGACTGAAGCTTTCTTT. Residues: CASSLSMVTEAFF.